Following are 32 T cell receptor beta chains from one sample sequenced in a study of blood T cell repertoires in COVID-19. Using immunoSEQ multiplex PCR, the repertoire was profiled, and TCRdb retains in-frame clones only, with some absent. Of about 27,000 clones in the sample, around 92% were seen once. The sequencing input was peripheral blood. Every receptor here comes from a human donor in a cohort sampled during active COVID-19.

The rearrangement links TRBV6-1 to TRBJ2-5, with 8 nucleotides matching TRBD1. The CDR3 runs to 15 residues. The germline CDR1 and CDR2 sequences are MNHNS and SASEGT. Unmatched junction bases numbered 8, after V lost 1 base and J lost 7 bases. Here the CDR3 reads CASSEVTGGATTQYF. The CDR3 coding sequence is TGTGCCAGCAGTGAAGTAACAGGGGGTGCCACGACCCAGTACTTC.

The chain has TRBV6-1 and TRBJ2-1; 8 nucleotides align to TRBD2. The CDR3 contains 16 residues. In germline, CDR1 is MNHNS, CDR2 SASEGT. Trimming at V came to 3 bases and at J to 2 bases, leaving 6 bases not matched to a gene. DNA for the CDR3: TGTGCCAGCAGTGAGGGAGCGGGGGCGGCCTACAATGAGCAGTTCTTC. This encodes CASSEGAGAAYNEQFF.

V usage is TRBV18 and J usage is TRBJ2-2; 8 nucleotides match TRBD1. Trimming removed 2 bases from V and 0 bases from J; junction bases left unmatched: 2. The length of the CDR3 is 16 residues. Germline V gene sequence: CDR1 KGHSH, CDR2 LQKENI. CDR3 nucleotides: TGTGCCAGCTCACCAGGACAGGGAACGAACACCGGGGAGCTGTTTTTT. The encoded protein is CASSPGQGTNTGELFF.

The chain recombines TRBV4-1 with TRBJ2-2; 10 bases align to TRBD1. After removal of 6 bases from V and 6 bases from J, the junction contained 16 bases not matched to a gene. The length of the CDR3 is 18 residues. The germline V gene encodes CDR1 MGHRA and CDR2 YSYEKL. CDR3 protein: CASSHPGQGLRAPGELFF. The CDR3 coding sequence is TGCGCCAGCAGTCATCCGGGACAGGGGTTGAGGGCTCCCGGGGAGCTGTTTTTT.

The chain recombines TRBV4-1 with TRBJ1-5, with D unresolved. V lost 0 bases and J 4 bases, leaving 13 bases between the germline ends. Germline V CDR1 and CDR2: MGHRA, YSYEKL. CDR3 length equals 16 residues. CDR3 region: CASSQEGGSKNQPQHF. The DNA for the CDR3 is TGCGCCAGCAGCCAAGAAGGAGGCAGTAAAAATCAGCCCCAGCATTTT.

Here the CDR3 reads CASSSGGANEKLFF. DNA of the CDR3: TGCGCCAGCAGCTCAGGGGGCGCGAATGAAAAACTGTTTTTT. This chain uses TRBV5-1 with TRBJ1-4; 8 bases align to TRBD1. The CDR3 covers 14 residues. Unmatched junction bases numbered 3, after V lost 3 bases and J lost 5 bases. CDR1 and CDR2 (germline): SGHRS, YFSETQ.

This rearrangement joins TRBV4-1 to TRBJ1-1; TRBD1 might be the D (5 bases). V was shortened by 5 bases and J by 1 base, with 8 bases between the two germline ends. Looked up from germline, CDR1 is MGHRA and CDR2 is YSYEKL. This CDR3 contains 13 residues. The CDR3 spells CASSNRRNTEAFF. CDR3 DNA sequence: TGCGCCAGCAGCAACAGGAGGAACACTGAAGCTTTCTTT.

This sequence joins TRBV29-1 and TRBJ1-3, with D possibly matching TRBD1 (6 bases). Trimming took off 6 bases at V and 2 bases at J, with 11 bases between the two ends. Germline V gene sequence: CDR1 SQVTM, CDR2 ANQGSEA. The CDR3 covers 13 residues. CDR3 residues: CSVATGTGNTIYF. The DNA of the CDR3 is TGCAGCGTGGCTACAGGGACTGGAAACACCATATATTTT.

V and J are TRBV18 and TRBJ2-5; 7 bases are shared with TRBD2. Germline CDR1 and CDR2: KGHSH and LQKENI. This CDR3 is 13 amino acids long. The V and J ends lost 6 bases and 2 bases, in that order; junction bases with no gene match: 3. This CDR3 reads CASSPGGQETQYF. The CDR3 DNA sequence: TGTGCCAGCTCCCCCGGGGGGCAAGAGACCCAGTACTTC.

DNA of the CDR3: TGTGCCAGCAGCTCCGGACTGATCCAATCCTTACAGAGGGCAGATACGCAGTATTTT. Translation gives CASSSGLIQSLQRADTQYF. V and J are TRBV5-4 and TRBJ2-3, with D tentatively TRBD2 (5 bases). Between the trimmed V and J ends, which lost 3 bases and 4 bases, there was a span of 27 bases. There are 19 residues in the CDR3. Looked up from germline, CDR1 is SGHNT and CDR2 is YYREEE (reference sequence).

This chain connects TRBV3-1 (or the pseudogene TRBV3-2) to TRBJ2-2, with a tentative D call TRBD1 (6 bases). Trimming pared 3 bases from V and 5 bases from J, leaving 10 bases between. Germline values: CDR1 LGHDT, CDR2 YNNKEL (reference sequence). The CDR3 contains 14 residues. This chain's CDR3 is CASSQDSRTGELFF. CDR3 bases: TGTGCCAGCAGCCAGGACAGTAGGACCGGGGAGCTGTTTTTT.

The V call is TRBV5-1, the J call TRBJ2-7; unclear D gene. From germline, CDR1 is SGHRS and CDR2 YFSETQ. The CDR3 contains 15 residues. V lost 4 bases and J 0 bases, leaving 14 bases between the germline ends. The CDR3 spells CASSPSLMSSYEQYF. The DNA of the CDR3 is TGCGCCAGCAGCCCGTCGCTAATGAGCTCCTACGAGCAGTACTTC.

This chain links TRBV28 with TRBJ1-5; unclear D gene. CDR1 and CDR2 (germline): MDHEN, SYDVKM. Trimming took 4 bases from V and 0 from J, leaving 13 bases between them. The CDR3 sequence is 16 residues long. The CDR3 region has the DNA TGTGCCAGCAGTTCGGGGATGGGCTATAGCAATCAGCCCCAGCATTTT. The encoded protein is CASSSGMGYSNQPQHF.

This rearrangement joins TRBV10-3 to TRBJ2-3; TRBD1 might be the D (6 bases). Germline V CDR1 and CDR2: ENHRY, SYGVKD. With 10 bases removed from V and 2 bases from J, the gap between germline ends came to 10 bases. The CDR3 sequence is 12 residues long. This chain's CDR3 is CATRTDTDTQYF. The DNA of the CDR3 is TGTGCCACCCGGACAGACACAGATACGCAGTATTTT.

The genes are TRBV3-1 (or the pseudogene TRBV3-2) and TRBJ1-6, with a weak D call TRBD1 (6 bases). The ends were cut back, 4 bases at V and 3 bases at J, with 13 bases in the middle. The CDR3 has 16 residues. Germline values: CDR1 LGHDT, CDR2 YNNKEL (reference sequence). CDR3 DNA: TGTGCCAGCAGCCGAACCGGACAGATCTATAATTCACCCCTCCACTTT. Its translation: CASSRTGQIYNSPLHF.

This chain links TRBV29-1 with TRBJ1-1, with unresolved D. Per germline, CDR1 SQVTM and CDR2 ANQGSEA. V was trimmed by 5 bases and J by 7 bases, leaving 20 bases between them. The CDR3 covers 14 residues. The DNA of the CDR3 is TGCAGCGTTCCCGGGGTTGGTCTAGCGGGTGAAGCTTTCTTT. It codes for CSVPGVGLAGEAFF.

The chain combines TRBV5-5 with TRBJ2-5, with a tentative D call TRBD1 (5 bases). Trimming took off 1 base at V and 4 bases at J, with 14 bases between the two ends. Germline V gene sequence: CDR1 SGHKS, CDR2 YYEKEE (reference sequence). There are 15 residues in the CDR3. The chain's CDR3 is CASSLQGIEGETQYF. CDR3 DNA sequence: TGTGCCAGCAGCTTGCAGGGTATAGAAGGAGAGACCCAGTACTTC.

V usage is TRBV5-6 and J usage is TRBJ1-5; D gene ambiguous. V was cut by 0 bases and J by 4 bases, with 5 bases left in between. This CDR3 is 13 amino acids long. The germline gives CDR1 SGHDT, CDR2 YYEEEE. CDR3 sequence reads: CASSLARNQPQHF. CDR3 nucleotides: TGTGCCAGCAGCTTGGCCCGGAATCAGCCCCAGCATTTT. Supplemented by reference TRBV5-6 and TRBJ1-5, the full variable domain reads DAGVTQSPTHLIKTRGQQVTLRCSPKSGHDTVSWYQQALGQGPQFIFQYYEEEERQRGNFPDRFSGHQFPNYSSELNVNALLLGDSALYLCASSLARNQPQHFGDGTRLSIL.

J is TRBJ1-3 and V is TRBV18; D possibly corresponds to TRBD1 (5 bases). Trimming stripped 0 bases from V and 2 bases from J, with 11 bases between. CDR3 length: 16 residues. The germline CDR1 and CDR2 sequences are KGHSH and LQKENI. DNA for the CDR3: TGTGCCAGCTCACCACCGTCAGGGATGGCTGGAAACACCATATATTTT. The encoded protein is CASSPPSGMAGNTIYF.

The table lists this clone with a count of one. V is TRBV12-3 or TRBV12-4 and J is TRBJ1-1; D may be TRBD1 (5 bases). Trimming removed 7 bases from V and 10 bases from J, with 16 bases in between. This CDR3 region has 12 residues. The CDR3 DNA is TGTGCCAGCACGCGCGGGGCAGAGGGAGCTTTCTTT. Translation: CASTRGAEGAFF.

This chain uses TRBV7-9 with TRBJ1-4, with D hard to call. V was cut by 3 bases and J by 2 bases, with 10 bases left in between. The germline V gene encodes CDR1 SEHNR and CDR2 FQNEAQ (reference sequence). The CDR3 contains 15 residues. The CDR3 region has the DNA TGTGCCAGCAGCTTGATTACCGGGACTAATGAAAAACTGTTTTTT. Translating gives CASSLITGTNEKLFF.

This sequence joins TRBV19 and TRBJ2-1; TRBD1 is a possible D gene (6 bases). CDR1 is LNHDA and CDR2 is SQIVND in the germline V gene (reference sequence). The CDR3 spans 15 residues. V lost 5 bases to trimming and J lost 0 bases, with 11 bases between them. This CDR3 is CASSPGQSSYNEQFF. The CDR3 nucleotides read TGTGCCAGTAGTCCAGGACAGAGCTCCTACAATGAGCAGTTCTTC.

The chain employs TRBV5-4 and TRBJ2-7; 10 positions agree with TRBD1. The CDR3 has 15 amino acids. Germline V gene lookup returns CDR1 SGHNT and CDR2 YYREEE (reference sequence). The ends lost 4 bases at V and 3 bases at J; junction bases unmatched: 7. The CDR3 protein is CASSIDRGPVYEQYV. The CDR3 DNA sequence: TGTGCCAGCAGCATTGACAGGGGGCCAGTCTACGAGCAGTACGTC.

V and J are TRBV7-9 and TRBJ1-4; D is ambiguous. Germline assignment: CDR1 SEHNR and CDR2 FQNEAQ (reference sequence). Trimming removed 6 bases from V and 6 bases from J, with 17 bases in between. The CDR3 covers 15 residues. CDR3 protein: CASSTGWGGDEKLFF. CDR3 sequence (DNA): TGTGCCAGCAGTACGGGGTGGGGAGGTGATGAAAAACTGTTTTTT.

This rearrangement joins TRBV29-1 to TRBJ1-1, with 7 bases lining up with TRBD1. The length of the CDR3 is 13 residues. Germline CDR1 SQVTM, CDR2 ANQGSEA. Germline trimming cut 6 bases from V and 0 bases from J; bases unmatched to any gene: 4. The CDR3 nucleotides are TGCAGCGTATCGGGACAGATGAACACTGAAGCTTTCTTT. This codes for CSVSGQMNTEAFF.

The chain combines TRBV7-2 with TRBJ2-2; D unresolved. Germline V gene data show CDR1 as SGHTA and CDR2 as FQGNSA. Trimming removed 4 bases from V and 1 base from J, with 13 bases in between. The length of the CDR3 is 16 residues. The CDR3 bases are TGTGCCAGCAGCTCCCACGACATACTGAACACCGGGGAGCTGTTTTTT. Translated, it gives CASSSHDILNTGELFF.

CDR3: CASSDSGGSGGELFF. The CDR3 DNA sequence: TGTGCCAGCAGTGACTCGGGGGGGTCCGGCGGGGAGCTGTTTTTT. V is TRBV6-4 and J is TRBJ2-2; 7 bases are a match to TRBD2. Trimming took 0 bases from V and 7 from J; bases not matched to a gene: 5. Germline assignment: CDR1 MRHNA and CDR2 SNTAGT. This CDR3 comprises 15 residues.

The chain uses TRBV6-4 and TRBJ2-7; D ambiguous. The germline gives CDR1 MRHNA, CDR2 SNTAGT. CDR3 length: 14 residues. The germline V and J ends were trimmed by 4 bases and 7 bases, with 17 bases remaining between them. The DNA of the CDR3 is TGTGCCAGCAGTGCCCCCAAGGTCCCGCGGGAGCAGTACGTC. It yields the protein CASSAPKVPREQYV.

This clone occurred a few times. V and J are TRBV5-1 and TRBJ1-2; no definite D call. The CDR3 totals 13 residues. Trimming cost V 4 bases and J 2 bases, with 9 bases left between them. CDR1 is SGHRS and CDR2 is YFSETQ in the germline V gene. In DNA, the CDR3 is TGCGCCAGCAGCCCCCGGTCGAACTATGGCTACACCTTC. Protein sequence: CASSPRSNYGYTF. Full variable domain (outside the CDR3, taken from reference TRBV5-1 and TRBJ1-2): KAGVTQTPRYLIKTRGQQVTLSCSPISGHRSVSWYQQTPGQGLQFLFEYFSETQRNKGNFPGRFSGRQFSNSRSEMNVSTLELGDSALYLCASSPRSNYGYTFGSGTRLTVV.

The rearrangement links TRBV11-2 to TRBJ2-6; 7 nucleotides match TRBD2. The length of the CDR3 is 17 residues. J was trimmed by 0 bases and V by 5 bases; bases with no gene match: 7. Per germline, CDR1 SGHAT and CDR2 FQNNGV. In DNA, the CDR3 is TGTGCCAGCAGCCCATGGGGGGGAAGCTCTGGGGCCAACGTCCTGACTTTC. Amino acid sequence: CASSPWGGSSGANVLTF.

Notes on this clone: Other DNA sequences in this sample translate to the same CDR3. This chain links TRBV5-6 with TRBJ2-5; D remains unclear. The CDR3 is made up of 13 amino acids. Between the trimmed V and J ends, which lost 1 base and 0 bases, there was a span of 4 bases. CDR1 is SGHDT and CDR2 is YYEEEE in the germline V gene. CDR3 amino acids: CASSLRYQETQYF. DNA for the CDR3: TGTGCCAGCAGCTTGCGGTACCAAGAGACCCAGTACTTC.

The J gene is TRBJ2-1, the V gene TRBV9, with TRBD2 matching 9 bases. The CDR3 sequence is 16 residues long. With 0 bases clipped from V and 9 bases from J, the junction kept 10 bases outside the gene matches. CDR1 and CDR2 from the germline V gene are SGDLS and YYNGEE. CDR3 sequence reads: CASSVAGLAGIPEQFF. The CDR3 DNA reads as TGTGCCAGCAGCGTAGCTGGCCTAGCGGGGATTCCTGAGCAGTTCTTC.